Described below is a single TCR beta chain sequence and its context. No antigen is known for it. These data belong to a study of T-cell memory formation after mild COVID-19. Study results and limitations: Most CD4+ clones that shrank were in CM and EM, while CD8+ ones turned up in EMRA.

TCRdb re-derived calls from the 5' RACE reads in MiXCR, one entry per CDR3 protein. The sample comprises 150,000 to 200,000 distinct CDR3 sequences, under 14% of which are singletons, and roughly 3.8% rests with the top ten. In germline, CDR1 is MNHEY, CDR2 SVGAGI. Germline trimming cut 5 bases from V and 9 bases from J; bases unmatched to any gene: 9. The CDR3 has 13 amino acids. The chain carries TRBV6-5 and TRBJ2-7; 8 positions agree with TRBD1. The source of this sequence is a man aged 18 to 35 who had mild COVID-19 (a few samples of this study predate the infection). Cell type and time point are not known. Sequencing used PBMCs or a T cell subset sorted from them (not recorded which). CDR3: CASSLSRGLGQYV. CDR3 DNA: TGTGCCAGCAGTCTATCCAGGGGGCTCGGGCAGTACGTC.